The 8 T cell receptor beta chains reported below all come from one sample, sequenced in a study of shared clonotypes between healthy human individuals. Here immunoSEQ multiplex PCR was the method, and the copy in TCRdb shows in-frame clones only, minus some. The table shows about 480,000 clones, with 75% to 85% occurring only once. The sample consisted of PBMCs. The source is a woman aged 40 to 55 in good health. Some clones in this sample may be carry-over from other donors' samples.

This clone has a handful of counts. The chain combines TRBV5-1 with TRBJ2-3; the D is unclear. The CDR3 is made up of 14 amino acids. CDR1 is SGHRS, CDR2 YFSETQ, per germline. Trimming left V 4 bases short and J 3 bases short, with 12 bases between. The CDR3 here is CASSPLGITDTQYF. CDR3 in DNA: TGCGCCAGCAGCCCCTTGGGGATAACAGATACGCAGTATTTT. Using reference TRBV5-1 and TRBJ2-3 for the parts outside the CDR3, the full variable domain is KAGVTQTPRYLIKTRGQQVTLSCSPISGHRSVSWYQQTPGQGLQFLFEYFSETQRNKGNFPGRFSGRQFSNSRSEMNVSTLELGDSALYLCASSPLGITDTQYFGPGTRLTVL.

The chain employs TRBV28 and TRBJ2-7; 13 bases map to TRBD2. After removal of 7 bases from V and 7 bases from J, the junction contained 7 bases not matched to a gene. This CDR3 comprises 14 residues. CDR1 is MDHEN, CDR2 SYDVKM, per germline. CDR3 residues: CASKGTSGTGEQYF. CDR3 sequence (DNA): TGTGCCAGCAAGGGGACTAGCGGGACTGGGGAGCAGTACTTC.

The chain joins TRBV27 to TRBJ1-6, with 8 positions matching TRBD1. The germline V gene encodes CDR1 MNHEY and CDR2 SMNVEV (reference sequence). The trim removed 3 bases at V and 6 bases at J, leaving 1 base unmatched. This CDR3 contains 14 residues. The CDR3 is CASSFRGPNSPLHF. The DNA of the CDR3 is TGTGCCAGCAGTTTCAGGGGGCCTAATTCACCCCTCCACTTT.

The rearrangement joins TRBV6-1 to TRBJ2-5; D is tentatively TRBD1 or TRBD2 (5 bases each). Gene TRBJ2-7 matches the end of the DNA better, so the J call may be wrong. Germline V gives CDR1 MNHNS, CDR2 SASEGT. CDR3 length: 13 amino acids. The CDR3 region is CASSEGESNEQYF. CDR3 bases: TGTGCCAGCAGTGAGGGGGAATCCAACGAGCAGTACTTC.

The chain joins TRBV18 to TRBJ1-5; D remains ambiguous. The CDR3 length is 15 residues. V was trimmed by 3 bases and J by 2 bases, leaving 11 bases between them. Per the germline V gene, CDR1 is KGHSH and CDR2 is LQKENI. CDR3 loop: CASSPGGDGNQPQHF. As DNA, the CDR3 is TGTGCCAGCTCACCGGGCGGCGACGGCAATCAGCCCCAGCATTTT.

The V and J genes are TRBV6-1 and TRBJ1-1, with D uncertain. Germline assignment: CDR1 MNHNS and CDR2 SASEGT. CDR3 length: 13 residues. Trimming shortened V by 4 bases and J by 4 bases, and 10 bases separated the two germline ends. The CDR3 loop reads CASSVEFGTEAFF. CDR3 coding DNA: TGTGCCAGCAGTGTGGAATTCGGCACTGAAGCTTTCTTT.

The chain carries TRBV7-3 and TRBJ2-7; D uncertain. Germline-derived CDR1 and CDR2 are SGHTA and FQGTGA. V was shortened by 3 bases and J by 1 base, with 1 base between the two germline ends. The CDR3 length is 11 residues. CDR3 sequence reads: CASSFSYEQYF. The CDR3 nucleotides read TGTGCCAGCAGCTTTTCCTACGAGCAGTACTTC.

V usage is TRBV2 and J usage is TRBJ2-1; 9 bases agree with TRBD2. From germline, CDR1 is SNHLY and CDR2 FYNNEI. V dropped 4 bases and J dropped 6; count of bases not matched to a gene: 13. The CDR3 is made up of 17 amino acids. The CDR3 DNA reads TGTGCCAGCAGTGGCGGGGGTAGCGGGAGCAGGGGCAATGAGCAGTTCTTC. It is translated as CASSGGGSGSRGNEQFF.